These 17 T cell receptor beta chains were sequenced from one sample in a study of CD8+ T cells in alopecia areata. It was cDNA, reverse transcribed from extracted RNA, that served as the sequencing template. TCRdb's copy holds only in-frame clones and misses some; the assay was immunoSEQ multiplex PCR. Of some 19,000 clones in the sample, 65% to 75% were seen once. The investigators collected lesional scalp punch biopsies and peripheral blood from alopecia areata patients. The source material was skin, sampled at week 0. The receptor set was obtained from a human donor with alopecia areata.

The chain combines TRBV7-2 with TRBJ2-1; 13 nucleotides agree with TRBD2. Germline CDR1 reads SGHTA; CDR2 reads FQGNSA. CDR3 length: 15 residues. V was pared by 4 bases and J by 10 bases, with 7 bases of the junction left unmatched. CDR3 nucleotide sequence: TGTGCCAGCAGCTCCACTAGCGGGGGGGCCTTGGAGCAGTTCTTC. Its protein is CASSSTSGGALEQFF.

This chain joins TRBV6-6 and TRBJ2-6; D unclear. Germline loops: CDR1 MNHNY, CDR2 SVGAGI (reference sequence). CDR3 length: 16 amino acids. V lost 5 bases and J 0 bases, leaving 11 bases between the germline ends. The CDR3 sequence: CASSRRVFSGANVLTF. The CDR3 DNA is TGTGCCAGCAGTCGACGGGTTTTCTCTGGGGCCAACGTCCTGACTTTC.

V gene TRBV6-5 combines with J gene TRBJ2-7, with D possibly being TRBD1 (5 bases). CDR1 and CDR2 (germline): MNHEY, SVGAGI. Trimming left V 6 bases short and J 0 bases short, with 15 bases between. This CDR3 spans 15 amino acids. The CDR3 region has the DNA TGTGCCAGCAGGGCAGGGTCCCATAGCTCCTACGAGCAGTACTTC. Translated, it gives CASRAGSHSSYEQYF.

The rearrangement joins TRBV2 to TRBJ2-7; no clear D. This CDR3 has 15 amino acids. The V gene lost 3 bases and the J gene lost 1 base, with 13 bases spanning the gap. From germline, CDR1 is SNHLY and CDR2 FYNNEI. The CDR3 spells CASSETGLISYEQYF. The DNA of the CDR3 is TGTGCCAGCAGTGAGACCGGGCTTATATCCTACGAGCAGTACTTC.

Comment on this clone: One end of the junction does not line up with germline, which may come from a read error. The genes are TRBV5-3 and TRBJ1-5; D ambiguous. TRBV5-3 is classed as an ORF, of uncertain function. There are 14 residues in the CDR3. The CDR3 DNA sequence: TGTGCCAGCAGCTTGGGAGAGAACAATCAGCCCCAGCATTTT. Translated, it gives CASSLGENNQPQHF.

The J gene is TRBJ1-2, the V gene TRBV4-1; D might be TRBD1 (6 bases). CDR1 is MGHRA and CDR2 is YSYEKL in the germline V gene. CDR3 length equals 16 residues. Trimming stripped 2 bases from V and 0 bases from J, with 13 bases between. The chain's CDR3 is CASSQPFGQTNYGYTF. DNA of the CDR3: TGCGCCAGCAGCCAACCCTTCGGACAGACTAACTATGGCTACACCTTC.

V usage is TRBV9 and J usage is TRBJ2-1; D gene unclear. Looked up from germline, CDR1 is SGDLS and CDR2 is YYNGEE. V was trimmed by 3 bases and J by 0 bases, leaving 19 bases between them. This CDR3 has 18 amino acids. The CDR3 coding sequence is TGTGCCAGCAGCGCGACATCCCCGCGGAGAAGCTCCTACAATGAGCAGTTCTTC. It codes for CASSATSPRRSSYNEQFF.

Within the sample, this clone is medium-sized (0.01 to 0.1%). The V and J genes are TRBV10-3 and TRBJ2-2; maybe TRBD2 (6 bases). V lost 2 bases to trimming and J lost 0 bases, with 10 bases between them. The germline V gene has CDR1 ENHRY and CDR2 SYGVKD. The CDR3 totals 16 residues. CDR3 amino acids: CAISERTTANTGELFF. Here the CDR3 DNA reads TGTGCCATCAGTGAGAGGACTACTGCGAACACCGGGGAGCTGTTTTTT.

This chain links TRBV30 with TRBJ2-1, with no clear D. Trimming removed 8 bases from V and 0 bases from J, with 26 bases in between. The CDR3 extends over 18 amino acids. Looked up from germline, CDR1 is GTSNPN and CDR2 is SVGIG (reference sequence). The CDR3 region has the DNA TGTGCCACGCAGAAGCGTGGCGGTGTTAAAAGCTCCTACAATGAGCAGTTCTTC. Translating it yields CATQKRGGVKSSYNEQFF. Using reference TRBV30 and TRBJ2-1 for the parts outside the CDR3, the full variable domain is SQTIHQWPATLVQPVGSPLSLECTVEGTSNPNLYWYRQAAGRGLQLLFYSVGIGQISSEVPQNLSASRPQDRQFILSSKKLLLSDSGFYLCATQKRGGVKSSYNEQFFGPGTRLTVL.

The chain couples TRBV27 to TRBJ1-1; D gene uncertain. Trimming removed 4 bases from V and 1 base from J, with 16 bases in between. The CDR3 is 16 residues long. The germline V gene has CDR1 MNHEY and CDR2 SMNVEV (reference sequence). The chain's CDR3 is CASSSLGSLENTEAFF. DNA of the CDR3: TGTGCCAGCAGTTCCTTGGGCAGCCTCGAGAACACTGAAGCTTTCTTT.

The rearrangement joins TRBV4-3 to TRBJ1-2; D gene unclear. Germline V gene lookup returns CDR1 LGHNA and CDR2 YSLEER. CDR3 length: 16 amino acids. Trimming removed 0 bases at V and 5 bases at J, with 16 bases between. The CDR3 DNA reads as TGCGCCAGCAGCCAAGAAAGTATGGAAGTCATTTATGGCTACACCTTC. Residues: CASSQESMEVIYGYTF.

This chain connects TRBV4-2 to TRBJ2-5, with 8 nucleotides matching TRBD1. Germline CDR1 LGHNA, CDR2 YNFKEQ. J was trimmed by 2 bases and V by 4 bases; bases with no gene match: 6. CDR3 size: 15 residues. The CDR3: CASSPRTGNQETQYF. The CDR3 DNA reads TGTGCCAGCAGCCCACGGACAGGGAATCAAGAGACCCAGTACTTC.

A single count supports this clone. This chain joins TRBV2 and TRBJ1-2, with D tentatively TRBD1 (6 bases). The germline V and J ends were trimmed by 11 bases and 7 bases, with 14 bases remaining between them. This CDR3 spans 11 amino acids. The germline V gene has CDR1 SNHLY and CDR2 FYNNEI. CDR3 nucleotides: TGTGCCGGGAAAAGGGGGGCTGGCTACACCTTC. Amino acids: CAGKRGAGYTF.

The CDR3 loop reads CASSVTMNTEAFF. Here the CDR3 DNA reads TGTGCCAGCAGCGTGACAATGAACACTGAAGCTTTCTTT. This chain uses TRBV9 with TRBJ1-1; D is unresolved. The CDR3 has 13 residues. V was pared by 2 bases and J by 0 bases, with 5 bases between. Germline loops: CDR1 SGDLS, CDR2 YYNGEE.

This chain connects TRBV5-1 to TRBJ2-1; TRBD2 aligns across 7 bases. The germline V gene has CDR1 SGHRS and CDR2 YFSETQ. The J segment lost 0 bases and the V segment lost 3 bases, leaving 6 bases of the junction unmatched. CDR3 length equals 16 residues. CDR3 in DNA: TGCGCCAGCAGCTCACCTAGCGGAGACTCCTACAATGAGCAGTTCTTC. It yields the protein CASSSPSGDSYNEQFF. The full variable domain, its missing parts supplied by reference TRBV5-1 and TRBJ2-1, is KAGVTQTPRYLIKTRGQQVTLSCSPISGHRSVSWYQQTPGQGLQFLFEYFSETQRNKGNFPGRFSGRQFSNSRSEMNVSTLELGDSALYLCASSSPSGDSYNEQFFGPGTRLTVL.

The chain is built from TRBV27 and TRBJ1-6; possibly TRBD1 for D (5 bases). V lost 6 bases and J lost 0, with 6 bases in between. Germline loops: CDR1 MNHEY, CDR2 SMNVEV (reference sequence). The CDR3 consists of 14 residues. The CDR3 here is CASSDSSYNSPLHF. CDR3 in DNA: TGTGCCAGCAGCGACAGCTCCTATAATTCACCCCTCCACTTT.

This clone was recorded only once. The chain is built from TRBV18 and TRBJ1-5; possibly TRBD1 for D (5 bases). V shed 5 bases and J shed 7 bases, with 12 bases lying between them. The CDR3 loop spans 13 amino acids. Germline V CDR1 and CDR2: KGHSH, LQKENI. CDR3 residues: CASSAGGEQPQHF. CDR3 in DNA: TGTGCCAGCTCAGCCGGAGGGGAGCAGCCCCAGCATTTT. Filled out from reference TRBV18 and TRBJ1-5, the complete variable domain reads NAGVMQNPRHLVRRRGQEARLRCSPMKGHSHVYWYRQLPEEGLKFMVYLQKENIIDESGMPKERFSAEFPKEGPSILRIQQVVRGDSAAYFCASSAGGEQPQHFGDGTRLSIL.